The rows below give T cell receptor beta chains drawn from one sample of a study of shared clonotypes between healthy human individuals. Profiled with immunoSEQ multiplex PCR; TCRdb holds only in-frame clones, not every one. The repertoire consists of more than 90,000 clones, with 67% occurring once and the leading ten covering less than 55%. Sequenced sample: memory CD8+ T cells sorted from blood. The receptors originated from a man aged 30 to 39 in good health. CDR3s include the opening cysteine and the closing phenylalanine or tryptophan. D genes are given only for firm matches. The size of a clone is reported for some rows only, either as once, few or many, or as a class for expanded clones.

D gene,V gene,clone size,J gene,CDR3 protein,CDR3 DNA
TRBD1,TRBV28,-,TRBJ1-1,CASSPQVRGRDTEAFF,TGTGCCAGCAGCCCCCAGGTTAGGGGGCGAGACACTGAAGCTTTCTTT
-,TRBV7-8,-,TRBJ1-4,CASSLGLRGAREKLFF,TGTGCCAGCAGCTTAGGTCTTCGGGGGGCCCGTGAAAAACTGTTTTTT
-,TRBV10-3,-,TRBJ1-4,CAISESIGEDEKLFF,TGTGCCATCAGTGAGTCGATTGGGGAAGATGAAAAACTGTTTTTT
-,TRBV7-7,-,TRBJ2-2,CASSSDRPTGELFF,TGTGCCAGCAGCTCGGACAGACCCACCGGGGAGCTGTTTTTT
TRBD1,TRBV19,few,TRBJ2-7,CASSGDRVPYEQYF,TGTGCCAGTAGTGGCGACAGGGTCCCCTACGAGCAGTACTTC
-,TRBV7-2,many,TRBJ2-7,CASSFLGSEQYF,TGTGCCAGCAGCTTTTTAGGTTCCGAGCAGTACTTC
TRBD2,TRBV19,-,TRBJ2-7,CASSIVWGGSYEQYF,TGTGCCAGTAGTATAGTTTGGGGGGGCTCCTACGAGCAGTACTTC
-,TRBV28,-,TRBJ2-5,CASRGVNPETQYF,TGTGCCAGCAGGGGGGTCAATCCGGAGACCCAGTACTTC
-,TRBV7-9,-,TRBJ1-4,CASTSVGSVKLFF,TGTGCCAGCACCTCGGTAGGAAGCGTAAAACTGTTTTTT
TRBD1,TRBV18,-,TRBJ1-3,CASSQTGDPRNTIYF,TGTGCCAGCTCACAAACAGGGGATCCGAGAAACACCATATATTTT
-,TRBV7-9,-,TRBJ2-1,CASSLAYGDEQFF,TGTGCCAGCAGCTTAGCCTATGGGGATGAGCAGTTCTTC
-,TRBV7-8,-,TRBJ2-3,CASSFPGGMGDTQYF,TGTGCCAGCAGCTTCCCTGGGGGTATGGGGGATACGCAGTATTTT
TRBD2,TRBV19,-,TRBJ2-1,CASRLAGGSYNEQFF,TGTGCCAGTAGGTTAGCGGGAGGCTCCTACAATGAGCAGTTCTTC
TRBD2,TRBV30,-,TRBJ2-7,CAWSATRTSGSYEQYF,TGTGCCTGGAGTGCGACGAGGACTAGCGGCTCCTACGAGCAGTACTTC
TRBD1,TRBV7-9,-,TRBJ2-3,CASSATGGRTDTQYF,TGTGCCAGCAGCGCTACAGGGGGACGCACAGATACGCAGTATTTT
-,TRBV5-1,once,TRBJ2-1,CASSLANEQFF,TGCGCCAGCAGCTTGGCCAATGAGCAGTTCTTC
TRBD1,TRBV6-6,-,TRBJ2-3,CASSYSAGGGTDTQYF,TGTGCCAGCAGTTACTCTGCAGGGGGAGGCACAGATACGCAGTATTTT
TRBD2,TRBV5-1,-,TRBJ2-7,CASSLRASGYYEQYF,TGCGCCAGCAGCTTGAGGGCTAGCGGGTACTACGAGCAGTACTTC
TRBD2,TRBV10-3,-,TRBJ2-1,CAISEPPGGLAGAYNEQFF,TGTGCCATCAGTGAGCCGCCAGGGGGGCTAGCGGGGGCCTACAATGAGCAGTTCTTC
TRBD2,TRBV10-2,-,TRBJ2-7,CASTAGTSSYEQYF,TGCGCCAGTACGGCCGGGACTAGCTCGTACGAGCAGTACTTC
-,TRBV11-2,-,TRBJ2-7,CASSLNGGGSYEQYF,TGTGCCAGCAGCTTAAATGGAGGGGGTTCCTACGAGCAGTACTTC
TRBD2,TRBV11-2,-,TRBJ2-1,CASSLGGLAGAPAYNEQFF,TGTGCCAGCAGCTTAGGGGGACTAGCGGGAGCCCCAGCCTACAATGAGCAGTTCTTC
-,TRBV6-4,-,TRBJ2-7,CASSDPHGFSSSYEQYF,TGTGCCAGCAGTGACCCCCATGGCTTCTCCAGCTCCTACGAGCAGTACTTC
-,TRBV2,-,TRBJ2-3,CASSRPGTGTDTQYF,TGTGCCAGCAGTAGGCCGGGGACCGGCACAGATACGCAGTATTTT
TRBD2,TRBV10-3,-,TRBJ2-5,CAISDTGLAGGETQYF,TGTGCCATCAGTGACACGGGACTAGCGGGAGGGGAGACCCAGTACTTC
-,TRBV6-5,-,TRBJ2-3,CASKGQWGADTQYF,TGTGCCAGCAAAGGACAATGGGGGGCAGATACGCAGTATTTT
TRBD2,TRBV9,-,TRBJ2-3,CASSVAGTSGGGTDTQYF,TGTGCCAGCAGCGTAGCCGGGACTAGCGGGGGGGGCACAGATACGCAGTATTTT
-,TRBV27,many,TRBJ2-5,CASSPTTMETQYF,TGTGCCAGCAGCCCAACTACAATGGAGACCCAGTACTTC
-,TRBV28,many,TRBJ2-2,CASSWGRVEAGELFF,TGTGCCAGCAGTTGGGGCAGGGTTGAGGCCGGGGAGCTGTTTTTT
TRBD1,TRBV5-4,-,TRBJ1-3,CASSMTGAGNTIYF,TGTGCCAGCAGCATGACAGGGGCAGGAAACACCATATATTTT
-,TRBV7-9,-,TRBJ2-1,CASQDSYNEQFF,TGTGCCAGCCAGGACAGCTACAATGAGCAGTTCTTC
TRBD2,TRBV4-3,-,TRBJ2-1,CASSQEWVAGVNEQFF,TGCGCCAGCAGCCAAGAGTGGGTAGCGGGAGTCAATGAGCAGTTCTTC
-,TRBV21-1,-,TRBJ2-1,CASSNLRQLGGNEQFF,TGTGCCAGCAGCAATTTGCGGCAACTTGGGGGCAATGAGCAGTTCTTC
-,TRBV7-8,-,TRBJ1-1,CASSRPSGGDEAFF,TGTGCCAGCTCCCGTCCATCGGGGGGCGATGAAGCTTTCTTT
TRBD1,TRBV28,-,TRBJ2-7,CATWGPGQSYYEQYF,TGTGCCACGTGGGGTCCGGGACAGAGTTACTACGAGCAGTACTTC